Listed below are T cell receptor beta chains from one sample, sequenced in a study of OX40 agonist ivuxolimab in advanced cancers. Sequencing was performed with immunoSEQ multiplex PCR; in TCRdb, only in-frame clones are kept and a portion is missing. The data contain some 70,000 clones, 65% to 90% of them seen just once; the ten biggest clones take up almost 1.5%. This specimen was CD4+ or CD8+ T cells sorted from blood, taken in a trial of the OX40 agonist ivuxolimab. These receptors were collected from an adult with an advanced solid tumor such as melanoma, head and neck, liver or kidney cancer. The CDR3 runs from the conserved cysteine through the conserved F or W.

J gene: TRBJ1-2
V gene: TRBV6-6
CDR3 protein: CASRGTGFNYGYTF

J gene: TRBJ2-1
V gene: TRBV7-9
CDR3 protein: CASSLGRDTIRNEQFF

J gene: TRBJ2-7
V gene: TRBV7-9
CDR3 protein: CASSLSLDKGEQYF

J gene: TRBJ1-6
V gene: TRBV7-2
CDR3 protein: CASSLAGQGGNSPLHF

J gene: TRBJ1-4
V gene: TRBV11-3
CDR3 protein: CASSKQGFPNEKLFF

J gene: TRBJ2-3
V gene: TRBV7-7
CDR3 protein: CASSLELAGTTDTQYF

J gene: TRBJ1-2
V gene: TRBV30
CDR3 protein: CAWSVRKSWVGYTF

J gene: TRBJ2-2
V gene: TRBV7-6
CDR3 protein: CASSLGLSTGELFF

J gene: TRBJ1-1
V gene: TRBV28
CDR3 protein: CASSLQYLSGTKHTEAFF

J gene: TRBJ2-2
V gene: TRBV6-6
CDR3 protein: CASSYRGDTGELFF

J gene: TRBJ1-4
V gene: TRBV25-1
CDR3 protein: CASSEGTGSPNEKLFF

J gene: TRBJ2-2
V gene: TRBV6-4
CDR3 protein: CASSNTGGYTGELFF

J gene: TRBJ1-6
V gene: TRBV5-1
CDR3 protein: CASSFQGDSNSPLHF

J gene: TRBJ1-5
V gene: TRBV19
CDR3 protein: CASSSPGDSNQPQHF

J gene: TRBJ2-6
V gene: TRBV6-1
CDR3 protein: CATDALSGANVLTF

J gene: TRBJ2-7
V gene: TRBV4-2
CDR3 protein: CASSQGPGSSYEQYF

J gene: TRBJ1-2
V gene: TRBV21-1
CDR3 protein: CASILGGSPDYGYTF

J gene: TRBJ2-7
V gene: TRBV7-9
CDR3 protein: CASSLEGDLADEQYF

J gene: .
V gene: TRBV6-6
CDR3 protein: CASTPGVTPEQYF

J gene: TRBJ1-1
V gene: TRBV6-5
CDR3 protein: CASSYSTAGTGTEAFF

J gene: TRBJ2-1
V gene: TRBV11-2
CDR3 protein: CASSPIAARNEQFF

J gene: TRBJ1-2
V gene: TRBV5-4
CDR3 protein: CASSSPGGGYTF

J gene: TRBJ2-1
V gene: TRBV19
CDR3 protein: CASSMISAVEQFF

J gene: TRBJ1-3
V gene: TRBV2
CDR3 protein: CARDRGIGGNTIYF

J gene: TRBJ2-1
V gene: TRBV4-2
CDR3 protein: CASSQVAGFSYNEQFF

J gene: TRBJ2-5
V gene: TRBV6-1
CDR3 protein: CTSGPWRETQYF

J gene: TRBJ1-4
V gene: TRBV6-1
CDR3 protein: CASRGRVGNEKLFF

J gene: TRBJ2-5
V gene: TRBV7-8
CDR3 protein: CASSLEAGSRQETQYF

J gene: TRBJ1-4
V gene: TRBV18
CDR3 protein: CASSPADRRNEKLFF

J gene: TRBJ2-7
V gene: TRBV5-1
CDR3 protein: CASSLDVLGGRVSYEQYF

J gene: TRBJ2-2
V gene: TRBV18
CDR3 protein: CASSPLGGSGELFF